The rows below give T cell receptor beta chains drawn from one sample of a study of blood T cell repertoires in COVID-19. Measured with immunoSEQ multiplex PCR; TCRdb has only the in-frame clones, and not every one. Found here are around 120,000 clones, about 80% of them singletons; the top ten hold around 4.1%. Material for sequencing was peripheral blood. The receptor source for this set is a woman of 80 years or more with acute or convalescent COVID-19. The conserved cysteine and the conserved F or W are not part of the CDR3 here. Fields, in order: J gene, V gene, CDR3 protein.

>TRBJ2-3|TRBV25-1
ASSVDPGLAGELGTQY
>TRBJ1-6|TRBV7-2
ASRWDSENSPLH
>TRBJ1-2|TRBV6-5
ASSQGLDGYT
>TRBJ1-1|TRBV19
ASIIRGRTEAF
>TRBJ1-2|TRBV7-2
ASSLVAGNYGYT
>TRBJ2-7|TRBV9
ASSGGLAETYEQY
>TRBJ2-3|TRBV5-4
ASSRAAGDTQY
>TRBJ1-5|TRBV18
ASSIDRSNQPQH
>TRBJ1-2|TRBV2
ASSESGIYGYT
>TRBJ1-3|TRBV7-8
ASSLAPGDPGNTIY
>TRBJ2-3|TRBV7-9
ASTKGGVSGGPGTDTQY
>TRBJ2-2|TRBV11-1
ASSYQARTGELF
>TRBJ1-4|TRBV19
ASSPTGATNEKLF
>TRBJ1-1|TRBV27
ASSQPGTVNTEAF
>TRBJ2-3|TRBV3-1/TRBV3-2
ASSQGLRDTQY
>TRBJ1-4|TRBV30
AWGRGATNEKLF